This TCR beta chain is drawn from a study of beta chain features in type 1 diabetes. Points from the study as a whole: All four CD4+ subsets from Type 1 diabetes patients carried moderately but significantly shorter TCRB CDR3s.

This CDR3 has 13 amino acids. Deletions cut 3 bases from V and 5 bases from J, with 10 bases between. Looked up from germline, CDR1 is MGHRA and CDR2 is YSYEKL. Reverse transcription of all isolated RNA meant that expressed TCRB transcripts were sequenced. Clones were sequenced by immunoSEQ multiplex PCR, and TCRdb holds only the in-frame ones, with some missing. The sample consists of 250,000 to 350,000 clones, over 12% of them appearing once. On this clone itself: No antigen is known for it.

The sequenced sample was naive CD4+ T cells from blood. The TCR comes from a man aged 18 to 35 with type 1 diabetes. The chain uses TRBV4-1 and TRBJ2-5; possible D gene TRBD1, 5 bases. The CDR3 spells CASSQFGAETQYF. The CDR3 DNA reads as TGCGCCAGCAGCCAGTTTGGGGCTGAGACCCAGTACTTC.